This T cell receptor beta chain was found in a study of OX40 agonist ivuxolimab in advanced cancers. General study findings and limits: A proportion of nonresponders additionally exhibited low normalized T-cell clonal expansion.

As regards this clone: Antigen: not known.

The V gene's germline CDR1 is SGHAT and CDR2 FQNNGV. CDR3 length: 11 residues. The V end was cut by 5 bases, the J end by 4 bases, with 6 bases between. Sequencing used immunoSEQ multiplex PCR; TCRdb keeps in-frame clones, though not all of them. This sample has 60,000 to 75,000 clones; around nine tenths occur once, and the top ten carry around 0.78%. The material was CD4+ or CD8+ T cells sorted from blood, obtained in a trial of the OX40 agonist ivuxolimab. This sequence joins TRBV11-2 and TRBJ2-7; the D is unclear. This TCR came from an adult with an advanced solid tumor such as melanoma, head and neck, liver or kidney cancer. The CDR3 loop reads CASSPGYEQYF. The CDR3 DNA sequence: TGTGCCAGCAGCCCTGGTTACGAGCAGTACTTC.